This passage covers 14 T cell receptor beta chains from one sample sequenced in a study of blood T cell repertoires in COVID-19. TCRdb's copy holds only in-frame clones and misses some; the assay was immunoSEQ multiplex PCR. The sample shows around 74,000 clones, roughly 90% of them seen only once. Sequencing input: peripheral blood. These receptors originate from a woman older than 75 with active or convalescent COVID-19.

This clone has just one count. The chain combines TRBV28 with TRBJ1-4; no reliable D call. The CDR3 runs to 12 residues. V was pared by 6 bases and J by 3 bases, with 5 bases between. The germline V gene encodes CDR1 MDHEN and CDR2 SYDVKM. CDR3 region: CASRAPNEKLFF. The CDR3 DNA reads TGTGCCAGCAGGGCCCCTAATGAAAAACTGTTTTTT.

The V call is TRBV7-2, the J call TRBJ1-1; D unclear. This CDR3 is built from 13 residues. V was clipped by 6 bases and J by 0 bases, with 8 bases between them. Germline lookup yields CDR1 SGHTA and CDR2 FQGNSA. The CDR3 loop is CASSPSLNTEAFF. CDR3 bases: TGTGCCAGCAGTCCTAGCCTGAACACTGAAGCTTTCTTT.

This chain uses TRBV9 with TRBJ1-5; 9 nucleotides agree with TRBD1. Germline V CDR1 and CDR2: SGDLS, YYNGEE. With V trimmed by 4 bases and J by 7 bases, 9 bases remained unmatched. This CDR3 spans 15 amino acids. Here the CDR3 reads CASSFGQGKEQPQHF. CDR3 DNA: TGTGCCAGCAGCTTCGGACAGGGGAAGGAGCAGCCCCAGCATTTT.

CDR3 sequence (DNA): TGTGCCAGCAGTTCCTCGGGACAGGGGAACACTGAAGCTTTCTTT. Protein sequence: CASSSSGQGNTEAFF. V and J are TRBV28 and TRBJ1-1; 9 bases are shared with TRBD1. The CDR3 loop spans 15 amino acids. Germline assignment: CDR1 MDHEN and CDR2 SYDVKM. V shed 4 bases and J 1 base; nucleotides not matched to a gene: 4.

This chain connects TRBV30 to TRBJ2-7; 12 bases agree with TRBD1. V lost 2 bases and J lost 5; bases outside the gene matches: 10. CDR1 and CDR2 from the germline V gene are GTSNPN and SVGIG (reference sequence). The CDR3 spans 16 residues. This CDR3 reads CAWSPGWDRGQNEQYF. The CDR3, as DNA: TGTGCCTGGAGTCCCGGGTGGGACAGGGGGCAAAACGAGCAGTACTTC. Together with reference TRBV30 and TRBJ2-7, the CDR3 gives the full variable domain: SQTIHQWPATLVQPVGSPLSLECTVEGTSNPNLYWYRQAAGRGLQLLFYSVGIGQISSEVPQNLSASRPQDRQFILSSKKLLLSDSGFYLCAWSPGWDRGQNEQYFGPGTRLTVT.

The chain employs TRBV10-3 and TRBJ1-1, with a possible D match to TRBD1 (5 bases). CDR1 is ENHRY, CDR2 SYGVKD, per germline. V was clipped by 8 bases and J by 0 bases, with 19 bases between them. This CDR3 has 16 amino acids. The CDR3 sequence: CAIWEGASGMNTEAFF. The CDR3 nucleotides read TGTGCCATCTGGGAAGGGGCCAGTGGCATGAACACTGAAGCTTTCTTT.

This chain uses TRBV4-3 with TRBJ2-7; 8 nucleotides line up with TRBD1. V was pared by 4 bases and J by 2 bases, with 7 bases of the junction left unmatched. The CDR3 is 15 amino acids. Germline V gene data show CDR1 as LGHNA and CDR2 as YSLEER. The CDR3: CASSLHPDRAYEQYF. The CDR3 region has the DNA TGCGCCAGCAGCCTCCACCCGGACAGGGCCTACGAGCAGTACTTC.

The genes are TRBV6-6 and TRBJ2-7; TRBD1 might be the D (6 bases). Germline values: CDR1 MNHNY, CDR2 SVGAGI (reference sequence). V gave up 4 bases and J gave up 0 bases, with 13 bases separating them. The CDR3 runs 15 residues. The CDR3 nucleotides are TGTGCCAGCAGTTCCGTGGACAGCAGCTCCTACGAGCAGTACTTC. Translation: CASSSVDSSSYEQYF.

The chain recombines TRBV29-1 with TRBJ1-1; no definite D call. CDR3 length: 11 amino acids. Germline V gives CDR1 SQVTM, CDR2 ANQGSEA. Trimming stripped 4 bases from V and 11 bases from J, with 14 bases between. CDR3 sequence (DNA): TGCAGCGTTGGAATACCGACGGGGGCTTTCTTT. It is translated as CSVGIPTGAFF. Combining the CDR3 with reference TRBV29-1 and TRBJ1-1 gives the whole variable domain SAVISQKPSRDICQRGTSLTIQCQVDSQVTMMFWYRQQPGQSLTLIATANQGSEATYESGFVIDKFPISRPNLTFSTLTVSNMSPEDSSIYLCSVGIPTGAFFGQGTRLTVV.

This chain uses TRBV7-9 with TRBJ2-7, with TRBD2 matching 11 bases. Trimming cost V 2 bases and J 4 bases; bases outside gene matches: 1. This CDR3 contains 14 residues. Germline-derived CDR1 and CDR2 are SEHNR and FQNEAQ (reference sequence). Written as DNA, the CDR3 is TGTGCCAGCAGCTTACTAGCGGGGGGTTACGAGCAGTACTTC. It yields the protein CASSLLAGGYEQYF.

The count of this clone is one. The chain uses TRBV5-1 and TRBJ2-2, with 11 positions matching TRBD1. The V gene end was trimmed by 0 bases and the J gene end by 6 bases; junction bases not matched to a gene: 4. Germline-derived CDR1 and CDR2 are SGHRS and YFSETQ. The CDR3 consists of 16 residues. CDR3 sequence reads: CASSLEGQGDAGELFF. CDR3 nucleotides: TGCGCCAGCAGCTTGGAGGGACAGGGGGACGCCGGGGAGCTGTTTTTT.

This chain joins TRBV6-2 or TRBV6-3 and TRBJ2-3, with 8 bases matching TRBD2. V lost 5 bases and J lost 1; bases outside the gene matches: 2. The CDR3 loop spans 14 amino acids. Germline CDR1 MNHEY, CDR2 SVGEGT. The CDR3 coding sequence is TGTGCCAGCAGTCGAGCGGGGGGCACAGATACGCAGTATTTT. This encodes CASSRAGGTDTQYF.

The chain couples TRBV20-1 to TRBJ2-1, with no clear D. Trimming pared 0 bases from V and 10 bases from J, leaving 7 bases between. This CDR3 has 11 amino acids. The germline gives CDR1 DFQATT, CDR2 SNEGSKA (reference sequence). CDR3 amino acids: CSARDKLEQFF. DNA for the CDR3: TGCAGTGCTAGAGATAAATTGGAGCAGTTCTTC.

The gene calls are TRBV5-6 and TRBJ2-4; D is perhaps TRBD2 (5 bases). Per the germline V gene, CDR1 is SGHDT and CDR2 is YYEEEE. The CDR3 is made up of 14 amino acids. V shed 5 bases and J shed 9 bases, with 18 bases lying between them. The CDR3 reads CASRPAVGGGIQYF. The CDR3 DNA is TGTGCCAGCAGACCCGCAGTAGGAGGTGGCATTCAGTACTTC.